The present T cell receptor beta chain was sequenced within a study of OX40 agonist ivuxolimab in advanced cancers. Study at large: The diagnoses of dose-escalation patients were hepatocellular carcinoma, melanoma, renal cell or head and neck cancer. Earlier anti-PD-1, anti-PD-L1 or anti-CTLA-4 therapy was permitted; 30% to 50% had received some. Partial responses occurred in three patients (one hepatocellular carcinoma, two cutaneous melanoma). Study-wide points: Both CD4+ and CD8+ T cell populations in blood had undergone clonal expansion by week 6 at 0.1 to 3.0 mg/kg.

Profiling relied on immunoSEQ multiplex PCR, and the TCRdb table lists in-frame clones only, not all of them. The sample consists of over 100,000 clones, more than 80% of them appearing once. In germline, CDR1 is LNHDA, CDR2 SQIVND (reference sequence). The V end was cut by 3 bases, the J end by 11 bases, with 13 bases between. This CDR3 contains 12 residues. Concerning this clone: The antigen is undetermined.

The clonotype comes from an adult with an advanced solid tumor such as melanoma, head and neck, liver or kidney cancer. This sequence joins TRBV19 and TRBJ1-2; D is uncertain. Sequencing was performed on CD4+ or CD8+ T cells sorted from blood, taken in a trial of the OX40 agonist ivuxolimab. The CDR3 coding sequence is TGTGCCAGTAGTATGAGGGCCGGTACTTACACCTTC. Translated: CASSMRAGTYTF. The whole variable domain, filled in from reference TRBV19 and TRBJ1-2, reads DGGITQSPKYLFRKEGQNVTLSCEQNLNHDAMYWYRQDPGQGLRLIYYSQIVNDFQKGDIAEGYSVSREKKESFPLTVTSAQKNPTAFYLCASSMRAGTYTFGSGTRLTVV.